What follows are 3 T cell receptor beta chains derived from one specimen sequenced in a study of T cell repertoires in cytomegalovirus infection. TCRdb re-derived calls from the reads in MiXCR, one entry per CDR3 protein. Counted here are roughly 990,000 distinct CDR3 sequences, more than 25% occurring once; the ten biggest clones make up roughly 13%. These TCRs' antigens remain unknown. The sequences come from cultured CD8+ T cells from PBMCs, collected from culture after CMV antigen stimulation. Source of these receptors: a human donor in good health (CMV status not recorded). Some clones in this sample may be carry-over from other donors' samples.

Worth noting for this clonotype: A much larger clone lies one base from this, so it may be a read error. The chain has TRBV7-6 and TRBJ2-4; 8 nucleotides line up with TRBD1. Per germline, CDR1 SGHVS and CDR2 FNYEAQ. CDR3 size: 19 residues. The CDR3 loop is CASNLAPPGTGQDKNIQYF. The CDR3 DNA follows: TGTGCCAGCAACTTAGCCCCCCCCGGGACAGGCCAGGACAAAAACATTCAGTACTTC.

This rearrangement joins TRBV7-9 to TRBJ2-5, with no clear D. Trimming pared 8 bases from V and 5 bases from J, leaving 18 bases between. CDR3 length: 14 residues. CDR1 is SEHNR, CDR2 FQNEAQ, per germline (reference sequence). The chain's CDR3 is CASLSPGGRETQYF. CDR3 sequence (DNA): TGTGCCAGCCTATCCCCGGGTGGGCGCGAGACCCAGTACTTC.

This clonotype was seen only a few times. This sequence joins TRBV19 and TRBJ2-2; TRBD1 matches at 7 bases. Germline trimming cut 2 bases from V and 6 bases from J; bases unmatched to any gene: 6. The germline V gene encodes CDR1 LNHDA and CDR2 SQIVND (reference sequence). The CDR3 contains 15 residues. The CDR3 DNA is TGTGCCAGTAGTATATCCCGAAGGGGGCCCGGGGAGCTGTTTTTT. Encoded protein: CASSISRRGPGELFF.